Below are 6 T cell receptor beta chains sequenced from a single sample in a study of cytomegalovirus exposure and HLA in healthy donors. 60 Vbeta and 13 Jbeta primers were used in PCR. Sequenced by immunoSEQ multiplex PCR; TCRdb stores in-frame clones only, minus some. The table shows some 220,000 clones, with approximately 90% occurring only once. The material sequenced was PBMCs. These receptors were taken from a woman under 30 in good health and CMV-seronegative.

The chain is built from TRBV9 and TRBJ2-1; D is possibly TRBD2 (6 bases). Germline V gene lookup returns CDR1 SGDLS and CDR2 YYNGEE. Trimming removed 6 bases at V and 5 bases at J, with 12 bases between. The CDR3 contains 13 residues. The CDR3 protein is CASNPWGDNEQFF. CDR3 in DNA: TGTGCCAGCAACCCCTGGGGGGACAATGAGCAGTTCTTC.

This sequence joins TRBV23-1 and TRBJ1-5; D is unclear. TRBV23-1 is sorted into the ORF group, with uncertain function. The germline V and J ends were trimmed by 3 bases and 2 bases, with 8 bases remaining between them. The CDR3 consists of 14 residues. Written as DNA, the CDR3 is TGCGCCAGCAGTCACCATCGCGGCAATCAGCCCCAGCATTTT. Its protein product is CASSHHRGNQPQHF.

CDR3 in DNA: TGTGCCATCAAGGCGGGAGGGCTCCAAGAGACCCAGTACTTC. This encodes CAIKAGGLQETQYF. The chain is built from TRBV10-3 and TRBJ2-5, with TRBD2 matching 9 bases. Germline CDR1 ENHRY, CDR2 SYGVKD. CDR3 length equals 14 residues. V shed 7 bases, J shed 1 base, and the junction held 4 bases outside the gene matches.

The chain joins TRBV10-3 to TRBJ2-1; 7 nucleotides match TRBD2. CDR3 size: 15 residues. Germline assignment: CDR1 ENHRY and CDR2 SYGVKD. V shed 0 bases and J 4 bases; nucleotides not matched to a gene: 3. This CDR3 is CAISESWDYYNEQFF. The CDR3 DNA follows: TGTGCCATCAGTGAGTCTTGGGACTATTACAATGAGCAGTTCTTC.

CDR3 region: CASSGQWLLYPYEQYF. The CDR3 nucleotides read TGTGCCAGTAGTGGCCAATGGTTGCTTTACCCCTACGAGCAGTACTTC. The chain links TRBV28 to TRBJ2-7, with D uncertain. The V gene lost 9 bases and the J gene lost 2 bases, with 23 bases spanning the gap. This CDR3 comprises 16 residues. Germline assignment: CDR1 MDHEN and CDR2 SYDVKM.

The CDR3 sequence: CASSLEGGGLEDTQYF. Here the CDR3 DNA reads TGCGCCAGCAGCTTGGAAGGGGGGGGGCTTGAAGATACGCAGTATTTT. The rearrangement links TRBV5-1 to TRBJ2-3, with D maybe TRBD2 (7 bases). The V end lost 0 bases, the J end lost 5 bases, and 16 bases lay between the germline ends. The CDR3 has 16 amino acids. Germline-derived CDR1 and CDR2 are SGHRS and YFSETQ.